A selection of T cell receptor beta chains follows, all from one sample in a study of neurological immune-mediated disorders. A single record per CDR3 protein comes from TCRdb applying MiXCR to the 5' RACE reads. The sample records about 80,000 distinct CDR3 sequences, over 4.5% being singletons. Source material: PBMCs. These receptors were obtained from a woman in her sixties with multiple sclerosis. CDR3s include the opening cysteine and the closing phenylalanine or tryptophan. The D gene is left open where the match is weak. Clone size is not always given. Where it is, it says once, few, many or a class for expanded clones.

d_gene: -; abundance: many; v_gene: TRBV7-6; len: 12; j_gene: TRBJ2-2; CDR3aa: CASSFHTGELFF; CDR3nt: TGTGCCAGCAGCTTCCACACCGGGGAGCTGTTTTTT
d_gene: TRBD1; abundance: many; v_gene: TRBV7-6; len: 13; j_gene: TRBJ2-7; CDR3aa: CASSPGTGTEQYF; CDR3nt: TGTGCCAGCAGCCCGGGGACAGGGACCGAGCAGTACTTC
d_gene: -; abundance: -; v_gene: TRBV7-6; len: 13; j_gene: TRBJ2-5; CDR3aa: CASSFSQGETQYF; CDR3nt: TGTGCCAGCAGCTTCTCCCAGGGAGAGACCCAGTACTTC
d_gene: -; abundance: many; v_gene: TRBV7-9; len: 14; j_gene: TRBJ2-1; CDR3aa: CASSLAGSYNEQFF; CDR3nt: TGTGCCAGCAGCTTAGCCGGATCCTACAATGAGCAGTTCTTC
d_gene: -; abundance: many; v_gene: TRBV7-6; len: 17; j_gene: TRBJ1-1; CDR3aa: CASSLAPAGGQNTEAFF; CDR3nt: TGTGCCAGCAGCTTAGCTCCCGCCGGGGGACAGAACACTGAAGCTTTCTTT
d_gene: -; abundance: many; v_gene: TRBV12-3/TRBV12-4; len: 12; j_gene: TRBJ1-6; CDR3aa: CASSFLASPLHF; CDR3nt: TGTGCCAGCAGTTTTTTAGCCTCACCCCTCCACTTT
d_gene: -; abundance: many; v_gene: TRBV5-1; len: 14; j_gene: TRBJ1-3; CDR3aa: CASPLTSSGNTIYF; CDR3nt: TGCGCCAGCCCCCTCACAAGCTCTGGAAACACCATATATTTT
d_gene: TRBD1; abundance: many; v_gene: TRBV28; len: 16; j_gene: TRBJ2-7; CDR3aa: CASSSTRGPSLYEQYF; CDR3nt: TGTGCCAGCAGTTCAACCAGGGGGCCTTCACTCTACGAGCAGTACTTC
d_gene: -; abundance: many; v_gene: TRBV7-8; len: 15; j_gene: TRBJ2-7; CDR3aa: CASSLPTVYPYEQYF; CDR3nt: TGTGCCAGCAGCTTACCAACTGTGTACCCCTACGAGCAGTACTTC
d_gene: -; abundance: many; v_gene: TRBV5-5; len: 14; j_gene: TRBJ1-5; CDR3aa: CASKEGTYNQPQHF; CDR3nt: TGTGCCAGCAAAGAAGGGACCTACAATCAGCCCCAGCATTTT
d_gene: -; abundance: -; v_gene: TRBV5-6; len: 13; j_gene: TRBJ1-2; CDR3aa: CASSLADRGGYTF; CDR3nt: TGTGCCAGCAGCTTGGCCGACAGAGGCGGCTACACCTTC
d_gene: TRBD1; abundance: many; v_gene: TRBV20-1; len: 16; j_gene: TRBJ2-1; CDR3aa: CSARGALRTGINEQFF; CDR3nt: TGCAGTGCTAGGGGGGCCCTGAGGACAGGGATCAATGAGCAGTTCTTC
d_gene: -; abundance: many; v_gene: TRBV3-1; len: 12; j_gene: TRBJ1-2; CDR3aa: CASSPSGYGYTF; CDR3nt: TGTGCCAGCAGCCCCTCAGGCTATGGCTACACCTTC
d_gene: -; abundance: many; v_gene: TRBV6-5; len: 13; j_gene: TRBJ2-6; CDR3aa: CAIRDSGANVLTF; CDR3nt: TGTGCCATCCGGGACTCTGGGGCCAACGTCCTGACTTTC